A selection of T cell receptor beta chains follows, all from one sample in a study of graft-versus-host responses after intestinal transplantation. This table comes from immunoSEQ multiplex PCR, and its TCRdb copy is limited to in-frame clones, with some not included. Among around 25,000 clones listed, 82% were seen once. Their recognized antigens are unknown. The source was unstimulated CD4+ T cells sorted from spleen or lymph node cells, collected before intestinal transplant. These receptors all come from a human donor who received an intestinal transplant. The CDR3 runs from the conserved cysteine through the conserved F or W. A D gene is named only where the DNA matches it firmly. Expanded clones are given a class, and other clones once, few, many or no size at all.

DNA: TGTGCCAGTAGTATAAGCGGGAGAGGCTATGAGCAGTTCTTC
CDR3: CASSISGRGYEQFF
size: once
J: TRBJ2-1
D: TRBD2
V: TRBV19

DNA: TGTGCGCTAGGACCTTCGCCCCGACAGCCCCAGCATTTT
CDR3: CALGPSPRQPQHF
size: .
J: TRBJ1-5
D: .
V: TRBV28

DNA: TGTGCCAGCAGTGTGCTACAGGGTGTGGGGGACACTGAAGCTTTCTTT
CDR3: CASSVLQGVGDTEAFF
size: .
J: TRBJ1-1
D: .
V: TRBV6-1

DNA: TGTGCCAGCAGCCTCTCCACTAGCGGGAGGACCGGGGAGCTGTTTTTT
CDR3: CASSLSTSGRTGELFF
size: few
J: TRBJ2-2
D: TRBD2
V: TRBV11-3

DNA: TGCGCCAGCAGCTCGGGACTAGCGGGATCCTCCTACGAGCAGTACTTC
CDR3: CASSSGLAGSSYEQYF
size: .
J: TRBJ2-7
D: TRBD2
V: TRBV5-1

DNA: TGTGCCAGCAGCGCACTAGAGGGGACCGGGGAGCTGTTTTTT
CDR3: CASSALEGTGELFF
size: .
J: TRBJ2-2
D: .
V: TRBV7-3

DNA: TGTGCCAGCAGTCCCACCCGGCAGAACTATGGCTACACCTTC
CDR3: CASSPTRQNYGYTF
size: .
J: TRBJ1-2
D: .
V: TRBV27

DNA: TGTGCCAGCAGCACGTACCAAGAGACCCAGTACTTC
CDR3: CASSTYQETQYF
size: .
J: TRBJ2-5
D: .
V: TRBV5-5

DNA: TGTGCCAGCAGCTCGGGACTAGCGGGAGGACTTTACTCCTACGAGCAGTACTTC
CDR3: CASSSGLAGGLYSYEQYF
size: .
J: TRBJ2-7
D: TRBD2
V: TRBV5-8

DNA: TGTGCCAGCAGTGTGGGGACAGGGAGCTCGTATGAGCAGTTCTTC
CDR3: CASSVGTGSSYEQFF
size: .
J: TRBJ2-1
D: TRBD1
V: TRBV6-5

DNA: TGCAGCGTTCCAGGGATTAGCTATGGCTACACCTTC
CDR3: CSVPGISYGYTF
size: .
J: TRBJ1-2
D: .
V: TRBV29-1

DNA: TGTGCCATCAGCCCGGGACAGAAGGAGGAGGCTTTCTTT
CDR3: CAISPGQKEEAFF
size: .
J: TRBJ1-1
D: TRBD1
V: TRBV10-3

DNA: TGCGCCAGCAGTCTGACTAGCGGGAGCTCCTACGAGCAGTACTTC
CDR3: CASSLTSGSSYEQYF
size: .
J: TRBJ2-7
D: TRBD2
V: TRBV5-1

DNA: TGTGCCAGCAGCCAAGCTAGCGGGAGCTCCTACAATGAGCAGTTCTTC
CDR3: CASSQASGSSYNEQFF
size: .
J: TRBJ2-1
D: TRBD2
V: TRBV4-2

DNA: TGCGCCAGCAGCGGAGGGCGCGATGAGCAGTTCTTC
CDR3: CASSGGRDEQFF
size: .
J: TRBJ2-1
D: .
V: TRBV4-1

DNA: TGCGCCAGCAGTGAGGTAGCGGGGAATGAGCAGTTCTTC
CDR3: CASSEVAGNEQFF
size: .
J: TRBJ2-1
D: TRBD2
V: TRBV5-1

DNA: TGTGCCAGCAGCTTGGTGGGATCCGGACAGGGTCCCTACGAGCAGTACTTC
CDR3: CASSLVGSGQGPYEQYF
size: .
J: TRBJ2-7
D: TRBD1
V: TRBV5-4

DNA: TGTGCCAGCAGCGTAGGGGCAGCAAATTATGGCTACACCTTC
CDR3: CASSVGAANYGYTF
size: .
J: TRBJ1-2
D: .
V: TRBV9

DNA: TGCGCCAGCAGCTTGAGTTTTACAGGGGGGTCCTACGAGCAGTACTTC
CDR3: CASSLSFTGGSYEQYF
size: .
J: TRBJ2-7
D: TRBD1
V: TRBV5-1

DNA: TGTGCCAGCAGCGAGTTTCCGGGACAGGGGAGTGAAAAACTGTTTTTT
CDR3: CASSEFPGQGSEKLFF
size: .
J: TRBJ1-4
D: TRBD1
V: TRBV7-6

DNA: TGTGCCAGTAGTATATCGAGACTAGCGGGAGGGTCGGATACGCAGTATTTT
CDR3: CASSISRLAGGSDTQYF
size: .
J: TRBJ2-3
D: TRBD2
V: TRBV19

DNA: TGTGCCAGCAGCGTCGCGGGGGTTGAGCAGTTCTTC
CDR3: CASSVAGVEQFF
size: .
J: TRBJ2-1
D: TRBD2
V: TRBV14

DNA: TGTGCCAGCAGTTTGCCAGGGGGAAACTATGGCTACACCTTC
CDR3: CASSLPGGNYGYTF
size: .
J: TRBJ1-2
D: TRBD1
V: TRBV25-1

DNA: TGTGCCAGCAGCCCCGCGCCCAGTAGCGGGAACTCCGGGGAGCTGTTTTTT
CDR3: CASSPAPSSGNSGELFF
size: few
J: TRBJ2-2
D: TRBD2
V: TRBV7-3

DNA: TGTGCCAGCAGCTTCAAGATCTCGCAGTATTTT
CDR3: CASSFKISQYF
size: .
J: TRBJ2-3
D: .
V: TRBV7-2

DNA: TGCAGCGTTGAAGAACAGGGAAGCAATCAGCCCCAGCATTTT
CDR3: CSVEEQGSNQPQHF
size: .
J: TRBJ1-5
D: .
V: TRBV29-1

DNA: TGCAGCGCCGGGATGGCAGGGTCAGAGACCCAGTACTTC
CDR3: CSAGMAGSETQYF
size: .
J: TRBJ2-5
D: .
V: TRBV29-1

DNA: TGTGCCAGCAGAGCCACCTTTCTAGGGACAGGGGGCGCAGGCACTGAAGCTTTCTTT
CDR3: CASRATFLGTGGAGTEAFF
size: few
J: TRBJ1-1
D: TRBD1
V: TRBV2

DNA: TGTGCCAGCAGCTTAGTAGGGGGCGGGAGGGCCTACGAGCAGTACTTC
CDR3: CASSLVGGGRAYEQYF
size: .
J: TRBJ2-7
D: TRBD2
V: TRBV7-4

DNA: TGTGCCATCAGACCACAGGGGGCAAGCGGGGAGCTGTTTTTT
CDR3: CAIRPQGASGELFF
size: .
J: TRBJ2-2
D: TRBD1
V: TRBV10-3

DNA: TGTGCCAGCAGCGTTGGGGTTAATCAGCCCCAGCATTTT
CDR3: CASSVGVNQPQHF
size: .
J: TRBJ1-5
D: .
V: TRBV9

DNA: TGTGCCAGCAGCGTCTATAGAGGGACCCTCACAGATACGCAGTATTTT
CDR3: CASSVYRGTLTDTQYF
size: .
J: TRBJ2-3
D: .
V: TRBV9

DNA: TGTGCCAGCAGCTTAAGCGGGGGGGCCGGCGGGGAGCTGTTTTTT
CDR3: CASSLSGGAGGELFF
size: few
J: TRBJ2-2
D: TRBD2
V: TRBV11-2

DNA: TGTGCCAGCAGCTTAGGTATGAACACTGAAGCTTTCTTT
CDR3: CASSLGMNTEAFF
size: .
J: TRBJ1-1
D: .
V: TRBV7-9

DNA: TGTGCCTGGAGCCAGACTAGCGTTGGGTCAGATACGCAGTATTTT
CDR3: CAWSQTSVGSDTQYF
size: .
J: TRBJ2-3
D: TRBD2
V: TRBV30

DNA: TGTGCCAGCAGCTTGGCCATTAGCTCCTACAATGAGCAGTTCTTC
CDR3: CASSLAISSYNEQFF
size: once
J: TRBJ2-1
D: .
V: TRBV5-4

DNA: TGTGCCAGCAGTGACTCGACTAGAGCAGATACGCAGTATTTT
CDR3: CASSDSTRADTQYF
size: .
J: TRBJ2-3
D: .
V: TRBV6-4

DNA: TGCGCCAGCAGCTTGTTTGGTGGGGGAATCTATGGCTACACCTTC
CDR3: CASSLFGGGIYGYTF
size: .
J: TRBJ1-2
D: .
V: TRBV5-1

DNA: TGTGCCAGCAGCGCCCTCCCATCAACACTCAACGAGCAGTACTTC
CDR3: CASSALPSTLNEQYF
size: .
J: TRBJ2-7
D: .
V: TRBV9

DNA: TGCGCCAGCAGCTTTAACTTTCTGAACACCGGGGAGCTGTTTTTT
CDR3: CASSFNFLNTGELFF
size: .
J: TRBJ2-2
D: .
V: TRBV5-1

DNA: TGTGCCAGCAGTGCCCCCTTCTACGAGCAGTACTTC
CDR3: CASSAPFYEQYF
size: .
J: TRBJ2-7
D: .
V: TRBV28

DNA: TGCAGCGTTGAAAGGAGGGATACGCAGTATTTT
CDR3: CSVERRDTQYF
size: .
J: TRBJ2-3
D: .
V: TRBV29-1

DNA: TGTGCCAGCAGCTTAGCGCCGGGACCGCAAATGGGGAGCTCTGGAAACACCATATATTTT
CDR3: CASSLAPGPQMGSSGNTIYF
size: .
J: TRBJ1-3
D: .
V: TRBV7-6

DNA: TGTGCCATCAGTGAGTCGGGAGGGATCACTGAAGCTTTCTTT
CDR3: CAISESGGITEAFF
size: .
J: TRBJ1-1
D: .
V: TRBV10-3

DNA: TGTGCCAGCAGCTTAGAGCGGTCAGGGGATGGCTACACCTTC
CDR3: CASSLERSGDGYTF
size: once
J: TRBJ1-2
D: .
V: TRBV7-4

DNA: TGTGCCAGCAGCCAAGACCCCCGGGGGGGGCGTCAGAATGGCTACACCTTC
CDR3: CASSQDPRGGRQNGYTF
size: few
J: TRBJ1-2
D: .
V: TRBV4-2

DNA: TGCGCCAGCAGCCGAATACAGGGACAGATCTCTGGAAACACCATATATTTT
CDR3: CASSRIQGQISGNTIYF
size: .
J: TRBJ1-3
D: TRBD1
V: TRBV4-1

DNA: TGTGCCAGTAGTCCCTCCCACGGTTATGGCTACACCTTC
CDR3: CASSPSHGYGYTF
size: few
J: TRBJ1-2
D: .
V: TRBV19

DNA: TGCGCCAGCAGCTTAGGGAGGGGCTTCTACGAGCAGTACTTC
CDR3: CASSLGRGFYEQYF
size: few
J: TRBJ2-7
D: TRBD2
V: TRBV5-1

DNA: TGTGCCAGCAGCTTGGTCCGGACAGGGGGCGATACGCAGTATTTT
CDR3: CASSLVRTGGDTQYF
size: .
J: TRBJ2-3
D: TRBD1
V: TRBV5-7

DNA: TGTGCCAGCAGCTTTCAGGGGGCAATAGGTAATTCACCCCTCCACTTT
CDR3: CASSFQGAIGNSPLHF
size: .
J: TRBJ1-6
D: TRBD1
V: TRBV5-4

DNA: TGTGCCAGCAGCTTCCAGGTGGTGAACACTGAAGCTTTCTTT
CDR3: CASSFQVVNTEAFF
size: once
J: TRBJ1-1
D: .
V: TRBV5-6

DNA: TGTGCCAGCAGCAGGCTGGGGACGTCCTACGAGCAGTACTTC
CDR3: CASSRLGTSYEQYF
size: .
J: TRBJ2-7
D: .
V: TRBV9

DNA: TGTGCCAGTAGGCGGGACAGGACTAGCAATCAGCCCCAGCATTTT
CDR3: CASRRDRTSNQPQHF
size: few
J: TRBJ1-5
D: TRBD1
V: TRBV19

DNA: TGTGCCAGCAGTAAGACTAGCGTGGCCACCGGGGAGCTGTTTTTT
CDR3: CASSKTSVATGELFF
size: once
J: TRBJ2-2
D: TRBD2
V: TRBV6-4

DNA: TGTGCCAGCAGCCCCGGGGTGACTGAAGCTTTCTTT
CDR3: CASSPGVTEAFF
size: .
J: TRBJ1-1
D: .
V: TRBV5-4